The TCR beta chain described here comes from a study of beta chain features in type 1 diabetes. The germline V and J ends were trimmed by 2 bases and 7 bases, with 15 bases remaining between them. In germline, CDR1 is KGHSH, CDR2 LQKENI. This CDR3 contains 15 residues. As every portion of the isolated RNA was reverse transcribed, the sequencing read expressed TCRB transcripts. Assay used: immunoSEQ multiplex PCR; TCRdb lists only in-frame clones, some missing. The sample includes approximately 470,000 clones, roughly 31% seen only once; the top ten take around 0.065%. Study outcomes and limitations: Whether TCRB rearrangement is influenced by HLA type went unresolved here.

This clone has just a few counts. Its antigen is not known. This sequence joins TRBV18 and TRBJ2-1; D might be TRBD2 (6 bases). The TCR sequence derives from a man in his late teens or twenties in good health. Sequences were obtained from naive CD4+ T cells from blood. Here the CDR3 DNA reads TGTGCCAGCTCACCAGGGGGGAGCCATACAAATGAGCAGTTCTTC. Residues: CASSPGGSHTNEQFF. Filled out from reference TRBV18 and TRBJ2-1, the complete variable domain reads NAGVMQNPRHLVRRRGQEARLRCSPMKGHSHVYWYRQLPEEGLKFMVYLQKENIIDESGMPKERFSAEFPKEGPSILRIQQVVRGDSAAYFCASSPGGSHTNEQFFGPGTRLTVL.